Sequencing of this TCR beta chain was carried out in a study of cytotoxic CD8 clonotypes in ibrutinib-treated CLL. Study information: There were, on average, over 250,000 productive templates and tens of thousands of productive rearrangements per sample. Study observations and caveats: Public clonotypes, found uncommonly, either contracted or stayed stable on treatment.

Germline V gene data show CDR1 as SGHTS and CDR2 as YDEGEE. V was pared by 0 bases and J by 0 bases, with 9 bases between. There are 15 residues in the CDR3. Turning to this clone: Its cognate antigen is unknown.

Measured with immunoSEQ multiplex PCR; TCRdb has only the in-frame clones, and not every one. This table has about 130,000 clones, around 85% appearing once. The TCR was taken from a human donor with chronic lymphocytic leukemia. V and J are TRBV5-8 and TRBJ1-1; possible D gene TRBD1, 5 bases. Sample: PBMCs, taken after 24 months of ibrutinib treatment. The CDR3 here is CASSLAGRVNTEAFF. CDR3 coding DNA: TGTGCCAGCAGCTTGGCTGGCAGGGTGAACACTGAAGCTTTCTTT.